The entry below gives a single T cell receptor (beta chain) sequence along with its context. It was with 60 Vbeta and 13 Jbeta primers that the PCR ran. Produced via immunoSEQ multiplex PCR; TCRdb's table is partial and in-frame only. The sample contains 150,000 or so clones, approximately 80% of which appear only once. These data come from a study of cytomegalovirus exposure and HLA in healthy donors. CDR1 and CDR2 from the germline V gene are SQVTM and ANQGSEA. There are 15 residues in the CDR3. V dropped 7 bases and J dropped 0; count of bases not matched to a gene: 7. At collection, donors were nominally healthy, but unrecorded immune exposures were probable.

This TCR was sampled from a male donor in good health and CMV-seronegative. The chain carries TRBV29-1 and TRBJ1-2; 11 positions match TRBD1. The specimen was PBMCs. The CDR3 reads CSATGTGGSNYGYTF. CDR3 bases: TGCAGCGCCACCGGGACAGGGGGTTCTAACTATGGCTACACCTTC.